These 2 T cell receptor beta chains were sequenced from one sample in a study of early T cells in non-severe SARS-CoV-2 infection. TCRdb used MiXCR to reprocess the 5' RACE reads, holding one entry per CDR3 protein. The sample records over 75,000 distinct CDR3 sequences, under 15% being singletons. Sequenced sample: whole blood. Receptors originate from an adult who was a healthcare worker with PCR-confirmed SARS-CoV-2 infection or an uninfected control (not recorded which).

The chain links TRBV4-2 to TRBJ1-1, with no clear D. V lost 0 bases and J 0 bases, leaving 5 bases between the germline ends. Germline values: CDR1 LGHNA, CDR2 YNFKEQ. This CDR3 has 14 amino acids. The CDR3 DNA reads TGTGCCAGCAGCCAAGATAGGATGAACACTGAAGCTTTCTTT. It encodes CASSQDRMNTEAFF.

This clonotype was detected a few times. The CDR3 bases are TGCAGTGCGAGTCTAGCGGGAGTCAAAAACATTCAGTACTTC. Translated, it gives CSASLAGVKNIQYF. The chain joins TRBV20-1 to TRBJ2-4, with 10 bases that match TRBD2. The CDR3 extends over 14 amino acids. V trimming: 6 bases; J trimming: 3 bases; junction bases outside the gene matches: 5. Germline CDR1 and CDR2: DFQATT and SNEGSKA (reference sequence).